The clone carrying this TCR beta chain was recorded a few times. V lost 5 bases and J lost 1, with 17 bases in between. CDR3 length equals 16 residues. Germline values: CDR1 SEHNR, CDR2 FQNEAQ (reference sequence). Original methodology: Estimates of nucleated cell counts were drawn from the amplification of reference gene primers. This table comes from immunoSEQ multiplex PCR, and its TCRdb copy is limited to in-frame clones, with some not included. V and J calls and clone size come straight from that table; D and trimming were deduced from the DNA. This table has 150,000 to 200,000 clones, approximately 81% appearing once. The record originates from a study of blood T cell repertoires in COVID-19.

The sequence derives from a human donor with acute or convalescent COVID-19. The donor label of this sample is uncertain. The specimen sequenced was peripheral blood. This rearrangement joins TRBV7-9 to TRBJ1-2; a possible D gene is TRBD1 (5 bases). The CDR3 loop is CASSPTRVSHNYGYTF. Here the CDR3 DNA reads TGTGCCAGCAGCCCCACCAGGGTATCACATAACTATGGCTACACCTTC.